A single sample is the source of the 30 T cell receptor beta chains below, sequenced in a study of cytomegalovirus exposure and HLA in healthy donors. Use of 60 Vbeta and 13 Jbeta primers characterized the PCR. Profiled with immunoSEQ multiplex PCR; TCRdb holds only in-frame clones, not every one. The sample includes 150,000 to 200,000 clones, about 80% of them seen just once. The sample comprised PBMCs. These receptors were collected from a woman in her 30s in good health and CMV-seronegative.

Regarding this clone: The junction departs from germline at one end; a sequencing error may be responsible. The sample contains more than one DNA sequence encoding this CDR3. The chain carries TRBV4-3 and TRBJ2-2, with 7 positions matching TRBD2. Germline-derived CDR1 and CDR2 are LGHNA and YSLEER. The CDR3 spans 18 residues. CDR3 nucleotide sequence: TGCGCCAGCAGTCAAGATCTTGGAGCGGGGCCCTTGGCCGGGGAGCTGTTTTTT. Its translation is CASSQDLGAGPLAGELFF.

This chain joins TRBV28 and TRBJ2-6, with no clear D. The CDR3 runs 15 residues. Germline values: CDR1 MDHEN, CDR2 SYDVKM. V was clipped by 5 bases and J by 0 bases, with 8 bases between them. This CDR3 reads CASSPTVSGANVLTF. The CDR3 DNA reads TGTGCCAGCAGTCCTACAGTCTCTGGGGCCAACGTCCTGACTTTC. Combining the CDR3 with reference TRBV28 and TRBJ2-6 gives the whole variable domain DVKVTQSSRYLVKRTGEKVFLECVQDMDHENMFWYRQDPGLGLRLIYFSYDVKMKEKGDIPEGYSVSREKKERFSLILESASTNQTSMYLCASSPTVSGANVLTFGAGSRLTVL.

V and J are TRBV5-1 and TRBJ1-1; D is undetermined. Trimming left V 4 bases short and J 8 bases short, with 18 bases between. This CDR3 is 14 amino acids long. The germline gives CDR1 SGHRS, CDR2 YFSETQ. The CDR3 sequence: CASSPGLGPLEAFF. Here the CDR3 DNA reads TGCGCCAGCAGCCCTGGCCTGGGCCCGCTGGAAGCTTTCTTT.

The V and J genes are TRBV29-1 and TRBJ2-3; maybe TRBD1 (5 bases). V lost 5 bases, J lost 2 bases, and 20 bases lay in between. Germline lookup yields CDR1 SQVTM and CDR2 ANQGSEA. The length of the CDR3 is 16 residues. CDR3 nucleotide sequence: TGCAGCGTTAAGGGGCGTTCGTTGTGGGACACAGATACGCAGTATTTT. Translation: CSVKGRSLWDTDTQYF.

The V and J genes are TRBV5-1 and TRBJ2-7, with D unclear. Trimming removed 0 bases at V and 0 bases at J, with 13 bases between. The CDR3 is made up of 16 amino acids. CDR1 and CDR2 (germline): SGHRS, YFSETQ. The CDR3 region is CASSLEETFYSYEQYF. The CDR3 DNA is TGCGCCAGCAGCTTGGAAGAGACTTTTTACTCCTACGAGCAGTACTTC.

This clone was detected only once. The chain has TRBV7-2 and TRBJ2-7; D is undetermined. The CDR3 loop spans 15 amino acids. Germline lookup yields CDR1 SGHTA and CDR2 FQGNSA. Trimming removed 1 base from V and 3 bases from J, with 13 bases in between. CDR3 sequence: CASSLDAVTVYEQYF. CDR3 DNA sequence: TGTGCCAGCAGCTTAGATGCGGTCACCGTCTACGAGCAGTACTTC.

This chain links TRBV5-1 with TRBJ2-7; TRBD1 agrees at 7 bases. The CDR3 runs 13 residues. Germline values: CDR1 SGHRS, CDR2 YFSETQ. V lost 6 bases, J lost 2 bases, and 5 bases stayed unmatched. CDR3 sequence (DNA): TGCGCCAGCACGCCGGGACAGACCTACGAGCAGTACTTC. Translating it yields CASTPGQTYEQYF.

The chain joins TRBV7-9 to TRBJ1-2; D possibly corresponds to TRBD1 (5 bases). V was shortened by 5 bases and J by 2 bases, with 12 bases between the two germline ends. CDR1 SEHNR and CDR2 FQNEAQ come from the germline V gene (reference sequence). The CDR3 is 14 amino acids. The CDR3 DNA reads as TGTGCCAGCAGCCCGTCCTCAGGGAACTATGGCTACACCTTC. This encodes CASSPSSGNYGYTF.

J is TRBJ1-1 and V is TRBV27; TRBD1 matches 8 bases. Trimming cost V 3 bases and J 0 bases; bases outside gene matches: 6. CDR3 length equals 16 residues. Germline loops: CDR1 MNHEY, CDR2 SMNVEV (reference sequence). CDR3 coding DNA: TGTGCCAGCAGTTTGAGCAGGGGGCATATGAACACTGAAGCTTTCTTT. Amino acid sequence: CASSLSRGHMNTEAFF.

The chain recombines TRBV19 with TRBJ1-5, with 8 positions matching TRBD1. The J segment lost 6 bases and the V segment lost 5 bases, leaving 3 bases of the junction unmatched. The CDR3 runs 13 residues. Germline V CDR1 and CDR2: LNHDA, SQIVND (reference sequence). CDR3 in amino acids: CASSGQGAQPQHF. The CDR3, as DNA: TGTGCCAGTAGTGGACAGGGTGCTCAGCCCCAGCATTTT.

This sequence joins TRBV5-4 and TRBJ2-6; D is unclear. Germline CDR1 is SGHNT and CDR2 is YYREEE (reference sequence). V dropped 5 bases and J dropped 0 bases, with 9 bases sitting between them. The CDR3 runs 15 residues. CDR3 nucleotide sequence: TGTGCCAGCAGTTCAGACACCTCTGGGGCCAACGTCCTGACTTTC. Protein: CASSSDTSGANVLTF.

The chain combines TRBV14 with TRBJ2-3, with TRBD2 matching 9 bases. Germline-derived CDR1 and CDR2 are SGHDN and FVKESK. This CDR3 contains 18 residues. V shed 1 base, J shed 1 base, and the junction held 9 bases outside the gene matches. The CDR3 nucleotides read TGTGCCAGCAGCCAAGGGAGACTTAGCGGGAGAGGCACAGATACGCAGTATTTT. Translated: CASSQGRLSGRGTDTQYF.

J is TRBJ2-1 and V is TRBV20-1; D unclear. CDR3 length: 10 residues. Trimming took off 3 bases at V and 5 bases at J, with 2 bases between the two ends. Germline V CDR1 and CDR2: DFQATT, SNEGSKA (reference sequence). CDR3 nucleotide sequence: TGCAGTGCTAGCAACAATGAGCAGTTCTTC. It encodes CSASNNEQFF.

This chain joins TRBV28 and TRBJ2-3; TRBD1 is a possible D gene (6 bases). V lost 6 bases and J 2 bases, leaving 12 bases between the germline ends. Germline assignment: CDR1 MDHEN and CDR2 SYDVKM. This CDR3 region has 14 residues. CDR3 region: CASRLQGITDTQYF. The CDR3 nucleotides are TGTGCCAGCAGATTACAGGGAATCACAGATACGCAGTATTTT.

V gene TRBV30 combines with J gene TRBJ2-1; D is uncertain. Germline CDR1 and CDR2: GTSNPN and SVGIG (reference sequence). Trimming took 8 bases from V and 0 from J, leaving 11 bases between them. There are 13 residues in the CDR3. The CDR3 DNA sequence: TGTGCCCTTAAGCCTAACTCCTACAATGAGCAGTTCTTC. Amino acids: CALKPNSYNEQFF.

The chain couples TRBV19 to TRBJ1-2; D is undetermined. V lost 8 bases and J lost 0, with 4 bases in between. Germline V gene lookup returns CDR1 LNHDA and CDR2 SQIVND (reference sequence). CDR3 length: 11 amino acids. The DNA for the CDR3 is TGTGCCAGTGAGTCTAACTATGGCTACACCTTC. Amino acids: CASESNYGYTF. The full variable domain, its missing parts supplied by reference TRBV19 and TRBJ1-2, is DGGITQSPKYLFRKEGQNVTLSCEQNLNHDAMYWYRQDPGQGLRLIYYSQIVNDFQKGDIAEGYSVSREKKESFPLTVTSAQKNPTAFYLCASESNYGYTFGSGTRLTVV.

CDR3 region: CASSRGDRGTEAFF. The CDR3 region has the DNA TGCGCCAGCAGCCGAGGTGACAGGGGGACTGAAGCTTTCTTT. This chain links TRBV4-1 with TRBJ1-1; 9 nucleotides line up with TRBD1. J gave up 5 bases and V 4 bases, and 5 bases lay outside the gene matches. CDR1 MGHRA and CDR2 YSYEKL come from the germline V gene. This CDR3 is 14 amino acids long.

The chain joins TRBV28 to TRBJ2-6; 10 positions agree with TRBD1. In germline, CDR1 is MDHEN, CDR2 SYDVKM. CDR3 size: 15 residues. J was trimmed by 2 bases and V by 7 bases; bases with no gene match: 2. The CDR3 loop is CASTDRGPGANVLTF. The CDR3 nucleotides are TGTGCCAGCACTGACAGGGGGCCTGGGGCCAACGTCCTGACTTTC. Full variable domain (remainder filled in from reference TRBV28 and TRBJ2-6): DVKVTQSSRYLVKRTGEKVFLECVQDMDHENMFWYRQDPGLGLRLIYFSYDVKMKEKGDIPEGYSVSREKKERFSLILESASTNQTSMYLCASTDRGPGANVLTFGAGSRLTVL.

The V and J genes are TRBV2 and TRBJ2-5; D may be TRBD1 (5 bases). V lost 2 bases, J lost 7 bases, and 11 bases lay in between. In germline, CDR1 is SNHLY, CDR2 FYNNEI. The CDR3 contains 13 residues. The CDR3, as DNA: TGTGCCAGCAGTGAACTCAGGGAAGGGACCCAGTACTTC. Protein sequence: CASSELREGTQYF.

CDR3 DNA sequence: TGCGCCAGCAGCCAATCGGAGGGGATGGCCTACGAGCAGTACTTC. This sequence encodes CASSQSEGMAYEQYF. The rearrangement uses TRBV4-3 and TRBJ2-7; TRBD2 is a possible D gene (6 bases). V was shortened by 2 bases and J by 2 bases, with 13 bases between the two germline ends. This CDR3 contains 15 residues. Germline-derived CDR1 and CDR2 are LGHNA and YSLEER.

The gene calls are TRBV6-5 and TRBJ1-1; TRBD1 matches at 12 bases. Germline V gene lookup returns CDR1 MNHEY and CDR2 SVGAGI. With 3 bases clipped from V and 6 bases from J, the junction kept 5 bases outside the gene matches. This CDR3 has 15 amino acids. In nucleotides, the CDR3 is TGTGCCAGCAGTTATCCGGGACAGGGGGCTCCTGAAGCTTTCTTT. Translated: CASSYPGQGAPEAFF.

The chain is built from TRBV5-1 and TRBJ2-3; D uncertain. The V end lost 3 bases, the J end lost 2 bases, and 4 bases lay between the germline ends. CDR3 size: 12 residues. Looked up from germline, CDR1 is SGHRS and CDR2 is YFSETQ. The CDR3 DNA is TGCGCCAGCAGCTATAACACAGATACGCAGTATTTT. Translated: CASSYNTDTQYF.

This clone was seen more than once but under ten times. The CDR3 loop reads CASSSAGVHGYTF. CDR3 nucleotides: TGTGCCAGCAGCTCCGCCGGGGTACATGGCTACACCTTC. The chain carries TRBV5-6 and TRBJ1-2; D is uncertain. This CDR3 spans 13 amino acids. Trimming removed 3 bases at V and 6 bases at J, with 12 bases between. CDR1 is SGHDT, CDR2 YYEEEE, per germline.

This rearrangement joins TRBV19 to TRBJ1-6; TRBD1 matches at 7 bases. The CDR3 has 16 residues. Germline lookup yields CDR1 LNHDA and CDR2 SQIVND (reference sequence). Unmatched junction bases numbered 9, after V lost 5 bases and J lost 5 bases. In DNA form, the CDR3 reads TGTGCCAGTAGTGAGGAGACAGGGACACATAATTCACCCCTCCACTTT. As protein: CASSEETGTHNSPLHF.

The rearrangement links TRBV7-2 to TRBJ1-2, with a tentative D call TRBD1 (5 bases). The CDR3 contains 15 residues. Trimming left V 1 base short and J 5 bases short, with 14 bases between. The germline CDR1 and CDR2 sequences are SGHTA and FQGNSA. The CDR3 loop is CASSLGVGATYGYTF. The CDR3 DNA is TGTGCCAGCAGCTTAGGTGTAGGGGCCACTTATGGCTACACCTTC.

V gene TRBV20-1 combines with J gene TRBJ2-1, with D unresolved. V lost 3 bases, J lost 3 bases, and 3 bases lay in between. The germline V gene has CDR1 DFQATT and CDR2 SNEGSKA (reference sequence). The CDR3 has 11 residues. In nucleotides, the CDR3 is TGCAGTGCTAGTATCTACAATGAGCAGTTCTTC. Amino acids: CSASIYNEQFF.

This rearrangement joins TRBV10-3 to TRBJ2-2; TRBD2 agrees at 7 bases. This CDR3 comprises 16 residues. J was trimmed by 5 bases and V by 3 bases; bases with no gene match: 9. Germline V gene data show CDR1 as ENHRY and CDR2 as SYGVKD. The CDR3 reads CAISDEGTIGTGELFF. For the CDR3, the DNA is TGTGCCATCAGTGATGAGGGGACTATAGGAACCGGGGAGCTGTTTTTT.

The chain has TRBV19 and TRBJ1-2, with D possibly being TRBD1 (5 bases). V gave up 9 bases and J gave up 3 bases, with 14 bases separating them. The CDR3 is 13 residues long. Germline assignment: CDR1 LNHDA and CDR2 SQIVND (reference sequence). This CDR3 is CASLGDRDYGYTF. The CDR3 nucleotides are TGTGCCAGCCTAGGAGACAGAGACTATGGCTACACCTTC. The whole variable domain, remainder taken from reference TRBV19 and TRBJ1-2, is DGGITQSPKYLFRKEGQNVTLSCEQNLNHDAMYWYRQDPGQGLRLIYYSQIVNDFQKGDIAEGYSVSREKKESFPLTVTSAQKNPTAFYLCASLGDRDYGYTFGSGTRLTVV.

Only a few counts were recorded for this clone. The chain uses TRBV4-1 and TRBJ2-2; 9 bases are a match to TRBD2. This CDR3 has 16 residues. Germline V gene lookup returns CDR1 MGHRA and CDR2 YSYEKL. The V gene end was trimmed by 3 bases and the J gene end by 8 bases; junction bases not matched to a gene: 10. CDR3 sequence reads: CASSHVPSGMAGELFF. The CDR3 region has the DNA TGCGCCAGCAGCCATGTGCCTAGCGGGATGGCTGGGGAGCTGTTTTTT.

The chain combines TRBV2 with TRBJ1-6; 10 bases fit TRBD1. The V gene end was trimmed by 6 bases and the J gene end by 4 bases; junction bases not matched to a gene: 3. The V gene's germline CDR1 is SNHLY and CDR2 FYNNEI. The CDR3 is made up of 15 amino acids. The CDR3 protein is CASRGTGDYNSPLHF. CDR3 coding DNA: TGTGCCAGCAGGGGGACAGGGGATTATAATTCACCCCTCCACTTT.